Here is one T cell receptor beta chain with its context. Authors' processing steps: Cell counts per sample came from amplifying reference gene primers. Generated by immunoSEQ multiplex PCR, the TCRdb table keeps only in-frame clones and is missing some. That table is the source of V, J and clone size, and D and trimming were worked out from the DNA. The sample carries about 69,000 clones, roughly 85% recorded once. The data were taken from a study of blood T cell repertoires in COVID-19. Study at large: There were acute and convalescent COVID-19 samples, and they came from the United States, Italy and Spain. T cells, B-cell-depleted T cells, or PBMCs supplied cDNA or gDNA.

Germline V gene sequence: CDR1 SGHKS, CDR2 YYEKEE (reference sequence). V was shortened by 3 bases and J by 2 bases, with 13 bases between the two germline ends. This CDR3 has 15 amino acids. The chain uses TRBV5-5 and TRBJ2-3; D ambiguous. Source material: peripheral blood. The TCR sequence derives from a woman older than 75 with acute or convalescent COVID-19. CDR3 protein: CASSSFGLYTDTQYF. CDR3 DNA sequence: TGTGCCAGCAGCTCGTTCGGTCTATACACAGATACGCAGTATTTT.